This T cell receptor beta chain was recovered during a study of breast tumors, draining lymph nodes, adjacent tissues. Study-level points and caveats: Most tumor T cells seemingly derive from lymph node, then expand in tumor. Compared with lymph nodes, tumors were less diverse; compared with nontumor tissue, more.

TCRdb ran MiXCR on the multiplex PCR reads and lists one entry per CDR3 protein. The sample includes about 180,000 distinct CDR3 sequences, approximately 30% of them seen just once. Trimming took 3 bases from V and 4 from J, leaving 12 bases between them. Germline CDR1 is LGHDT and CDR2 is YNNKEL (reference sequence). This CDR3 has 14 residues. Axillary draining lymph nodes of breast cancer patients supplied the node samples. About this clonotype: The target antigen is unknown.

The chain is built from TRBV3-1 and TRBJ1-2; D perhaps matches TRBD1 (5 bases). The material sequenced was axillary lymph node tissue. This TCR came from a female donor with breast cancer. Some clones in this sample may be carry-over from other donors' samples. CDR3 residues: CASSQGLTGYGYTF. The DNA for the CDR3 is TGTGCCAGCAGCCAGGGCCTCACAGGCTATGGCTACACCTTC.